A single sample gave rise to the 32 T cell receptor beta chains below, sequenced in a study of T cells in Graves' hyperthyroidism and ophthalmopathy. It was RNA transcripts that yielded the amplified TCR beta CDR3 regions. The HTBI set primed first-round TCR CDR3 RT-PCR. In TCRdb, the multiplex PCR reads were re-called with MiXCR into one record per CDR3 protein. The repertoire has about 380,000 distinct CDR3 sequences, roughly 13% of them found once; the top ten carry 8% to 13%. Material: blood. The source is a woman aged 55-75 years with Graves' hyperthyroidism.

This clonotype was seen at least ten times. V is TRBV11-2 and J is TRBJ1-2; D gene unclear. The CDR3 consists of 12 residues. The germline V and J ends were trimmed by 5 bases and 8 bases, with 12 bases remaining between them. The germline V gene has CDR1 SGHAT and CDR2 FQNNGV. CDR3 sequence: CASSPMIGGYTF. DNA for the CDR3: TGTGCCAGCAGCCCGATGATTGGCGGCTACACCTTC.

The chain employs TRBV6-1 and TRBJ2-1; 7 bases line up with TRBD2. This CDR3 region has 19 residues. V lost 5 bases, J lost 0 bases, and 16 bases stayed unmatched. Per germline, CDR1 MNHNS and CDR2 SASEGT. In DNA form, the CDR3 reads TGTGCCAGCAGTCATCTAGCGGCCTTATCTTTGAGCTCCTACAATGAGCAGTTCTTC. It encodes CASSHLAALSLSSYNEQFF.

This clonotype was seen ten or more times. This sequence joins TRBV10-3 and TRBJ1-5, with D uncertain. CDR1 is ENHRY, CDR2 SYGVKD, per germline. V was shortened by 2 bases and J by 6 bases, with 11 bases between the two germline ends. The CDR3 runs to 14 residues. Written as DNA, the CDR3 is TGTGCCATCAGTGAGGAATCGGCGGGTCAGCCCCAGCATTTT. Its translation is CAISEESAGQPQHF.

This clonotype was counted ten times or more. The gene calls are TRBV20-1 and TRBJ2-3; no definite D call. Germline lookup yields CDR1 DFQATT and CDR2 SNEGSKA (reference sequence). Trimming left V 2 bases short and J 2 bases short, with 8 bases between. CDR3 size: 13 residues. The CDR3 sequence: CSARKENTDTQYF. DNA for the CDR3: TGCAGTGCTAGAAAGGAGAACACAGATACGCAGTATTTT.

The rearrangement joins TRBV18 to TRBJ1-1; no reliable D call. This CDR3 spans 13 amino acids. V lost 5 bases and J lost 6, with 13 bases in between. The germline gives CDR1 KGHSH, CDR2 LQKENI. The CDR3 loop is CASSSHEWAEAFF. The DNA for the CDR3 is TGTGCCAGCTCATCTCACGAGTGGGCTGAAGCTTTCTTT.

In its sample, this clonotype was seen many times. The chain couples TRBV2 to TRBJ2-1, with TRBD2 matching 8 bases. Germline V CDR1 and CDR2: SNHLY, FYNNEI. The CDR3 has 18 amino acids. Losses at the gene ends were 4 bases for V and 0 bases for J; bases not matched to a gene: 11. The CDR3 loop is CASSVYGASGFSYNEQFF. The CDR3 nucleotides are TGTGCCAGCAGTGTATATGGGGCTAGCGGGTTCTCCTACAATGAGCAGTTCTTC.

At least ten counts were recorded for this clonotype. The chain combines TRBV12-3 or TRBV12-4 with TRBJ2-7; the match to TRBD1 covers 8 bases. Unmatched junction bases numbered 12, after V lost 5 bases and J lost 6 bases. CDR3 length: 15 residues. The CDR3 region has the DNA TGTGCCAGCAGTCCTAGGGACAGGCTGGGGGGCGAGCAGTACTTC. It specifies CASSPRDRLGGEQYF.

V gene TRBV11-2 combines with J gene TRBJ2-1; 11 bases are a match to TRBD2. The junction had 4 bases not matched to a gene; V was cut back by 5 bases and J by 7 bases. In germline, CDR1 is SGHAT, CDR2 FQNNGV. The CDR3 has 14 residues. The CDR3 sequence is CASSHRLAGNEQFF. DNA of the CDR3: TGTGCCAGCAGCCATCGACTAGCGGGGAATGAGCAGTTCTTC.

This clonotype was seen many times. The CDR3 nucleotides read TGCAGTCTTAGCGGGAGTTGGACAGATACGCAGTATTTT. This gives the protein CSLSGSWTDTQYF. This chain joins TRBV20-1 and TRBJ2-3; TRBD2 matches at 9 bases. The CDR3 sequence is 13 residues long. Trimming removed 8 bases from V and 3 bases from J; junction bases left unmatched: 6. Germline V gives CDR1 DFQATT, CDR2 SNEGSKA (reference sequence).

This clonotype occurred many times. The chain combines TRBV5-1 with TRBJ2-1; D gene unclear. The CDR3 loop spans 15 amino acids. V was pared by 0 bases and J by 1 base, with 8 bases between. Germline-derived CDR1 and CDR2 are SGHRS and YFSETQ. This chain's CDR3 is CASSLGVVSYNEQFF. The CDR3 DNA follows: TGCGCCAGCAGCTTGGGGGTTGTATCCTACAATGAGCAGTTCTTC.

This clonotype was picked up many times. J is TRBJ2-7 and V is TRBV11-1; 9 positions agree with TRBD1. The CDR3 covers 14 residues. Germline CDR1 and CDR2: SGHAT and FQDESV (reference sequence). The V gene end was trimmed by 3 bases and the J gene end by 6 bases; junction bases not matched to a gene: 6. The CDR3: CASSLRQGVSEQYF. In DNA, the CDR3 is TGTGCCAGCAGCTTGCGACAGGGGGTAAGCGAGCAGTACTTC.

The sample holds many counts of this clonotype. The CDR3 DNA reads TGTGCCAGCAGCTTAACGGGATGGAACGAGCAGTACTTC. This encodes CASSLTGWNEQYF. The V call is TRBV11-2, the J call TRBJ2-7, with D tentatively TRBD2 (5 bases). The germline gives CDR1 SGHAT, CDR2 FQNNGV. This CDR3 region has 13 residues. V lost 2 bases and J 5 bases, leaving 10 bases between the germline ends.

This clonotype has a count of ten or more. The chain is built from TRBV20-1 and TRBJ2-2; no clear D gene. V lost 3 bases to trimming and J lost 8 bases, with 16 bases between them. CDR3 length: 14 amino acids. Germline CDR1 and CDR2: DFQATT and SNEGSKA (reference sequence). The CDR3, as DNA: TGCAGTGCTAGGTCGGCTTCCCCCGGGGGGGAGCTGTTTTTT. It translates to CSARSASPGGELFF.

Many counts were recorded for this clonotype. The rearrangement joins TRBV5-1 to TRBJ1-1, with TRBD1 matching 9 bases. The CDR3 runs 15 residues. Germline CDR1 reads SGHRS; CDR2 reads YFSETQ. V lost 2 bases and J lost 4; bases outside the gene matches: 6. The CDR3 coding sequence is TGCGCCAGCAGCTTAAGGACAGGGGCCGGCACTGAAGCTTTCTTT. Protein sequence: CASSLRTGAGTEAFF. The entire variable domain, with the rest obtained from reference TRBV5-1 and TRBJ1-1, is as follows: KAGVTQTPRYLIKTRGQQVTLSCSPISGHRSVSWYQQTPGQGLQFLFEYFSETQRNKGNFPGRFSGRQFSNSRSEMNVSTLELGDSALYLCASSLRTGAGTEAFFGQGTRLTVV.

On this clonotype: It is likely a read error, because the conserved phenylalanine at the end of the CDR3 is missing. The CDR3 coding sequence is TGCGCCAGCAGTGAGTCGGGGGTCGCAGATACGCAGTATTCT. Its protein product is CASSESGVADTQYS. V and J are TRBV10-1 and TRBJ2-3, with D possibly being TRBD1 or TRBD2 (5 bases each). CDR3 size: 14 residues. The germline V and J ends were trimmed by 0 bases and 4 bases, with 8 bases remaining between them. Germline V CDR1 and CDR2: WNHNN, SYGVQD (reference sequence).

In its sample, this clonotype was seen many times. The chain combines TRBV11-2 with TRBJ2-7; D remains ambiguous. From germline, CDR1 is SGHAT and CDR2 FQNNGV. Trimming removed 5 bases from V and 5 bases from J, with 16 bases in between. The CDR3 consists of 14 residues. Written as DNA, the CDR3 is TGTGCCAGCAGCAAAGAAGGCCCATATCACGAGCAGTACTTC. As protein: CASSKEGPYHEQYF.

This clonotype was counted ten times or more. CDR3 sequence (DNA): TGCGCCAGCAGCCACGGGAGTACTAGCGGGAGCGGGGAGACCCAGTACTTC. This encodes CASSHGSTSGSGETQYF. This chain joins TRBV4-1 and TRBJ2-5; 11 bases fit TRBD2. V was clipped by 3 bases and J by 5 bases; unmatched bases: 11. There are 17 residues in the CDR3. Per germline, CDR1 MGHRA and CDR2 YSYEKL.

The rearrangement uses TRBV10-3 and TRBJ2-7; 9 bases are a match to TRBD2. V lost 10 bases to trimming and J lost 3 bases; unmatched junction nucleotides: 13. Germline loops: CDR1 ENHRY, CDR2 SYGVKD. The CDR3 consists of 15 residues. The chain's CDR3 is CATYRGLAGNYEQYF. CDR3 sequence (DNA): TGTGCCACCTACAGGGGCCTAGCGGGAAACTACGAGCAGTACTTC.

This clonotype has a count of ten or more. Relative to the germline gene, one junction end is altered; a read error may explain this. The chain joins TRBV11-2 to TRBJ1-2; TRBD1 might be the D (5 bases). The CDR3 has 13 residues. Germline V lookup: CDR1 SGHAT, CDR2 FQNNGV. CDR3: CASSLGGVYGYTF. CDR3 nucleotides: TGTGCCAGCAGTTTAGGAGGGGTCTATGGCTACACCTTC.

CDR3 sequence reads: CASRPGLRGSYGYTF. The CDR3 coding sequence is TGTGCCAGCAGACCAGGGCTGCGGGGATCCTATGGCTACACCTTC. This rearrangement joins TRBV3-1 to TRBJ1-2; D perhaps matches TRBD1 (5 bases). Germline V lookup: CDR1 LGHDT, CDR2 YNNKEL (reference sequence). The CDR3 extends over 15 amino acids. The ends were cut back, 6 bases at V and 4 bases at J, with 18 bases in the middle.

The chain has TRBV4-1 and TRBJ2-5, with D tentatively TRBD1 (5 bases). Between the trimmed V and J ends, which lost 6 bases and 5 bases, there was a span of 16 bases. The germline CDR1 and CDR2 sequences are MGHRA and YSYEKL. The CDR3 consists of 14 residues. The CDR3 reads CASRPRAQAETQYF. The CDR3 coding sequence is TGCGCCAGCAGGCCCAGGGCCCAGGCGGAGACCCAGTACTTC.

This clonotype was observed a few times. The V call is TRBV11-3, the J call TRBJ1-3; TRBD1 is a possible D gene (5 bases). Germline V gene sequence: CDR1 SGHNT, CDR2 YENEEA. V was trimmed by 1 base and J by 0 bases, leaving 13 bases between them. CDR3 length: 17 amino acids. The CDR3 sequence is CASSLGSRQLSGNTIYF. The CDR3 coding sequence is TGTGCCAGCAGCTTAGGGTCCCGACAGCTCTCTGGAAACACCATATATTTT.

This chain links TRBV30 with TRBJ2-1, with 8 bases identical to TRBD2. Germline-derived CDR1 and CDR2 are GTSNPN and SVGIG (reference sequence). This CDR3 comprises 16 residues. The trim removed 5 bases at V and 9 bases at J, leaving 18 bases unmatched. The chain's CDR3 is CAWLEVFAGGEAEQFF. The DNA of the CDR3 is TGTGCCTGGCTCGAGGTGTTCGCGGGGGGCGAGGCTGAGCAGTTCTTC. Full variable domain (missing parts from reference TRBV30 and TRBJ2-1): SQTIHQWPATLVQPVGSPLSLECTVEGTSNPNLYWYRQAAGRGLQLLFYSVGIGQISSEVPQNLSASRPQDRQFILSSKKLLLSDSGFYLCAWLEVFAGGEAEQFFGPGTRLTVL.

The chain uses TRBV5-4 and TRBJ1-1; no clear D. The CDR3 covers 12 residues. Trimming took off 10 bases at V and 6 bases at J, with 16 bases between the two ends. Per germline, CDR1 SGHNT and CDR2 YYREEE (reference sequence). The CDR3 nucleotides are TGTGCCGGAAGAGGGATGGGAGCTGAAGCTTTCTTT. Its translation is CAGRGMGAEAFF.

The gene calls are TRBV11-2 and TRBJ2-5, with TRBD2 matching 8 bases. The CDR3 loop spans 15 amino acids. Losses at the gene ends were 2 bases for V and 4 bases for J; bases not matched to a gene: 6. Looked up from germline, CDR1 is SGHAT and CDR2 is FQNNGV. CDR3 region: CASSLTAGGGETQYF. The CDR3, as DNA: TGTGCCAGCAGCTTAACCGCGGGAGGAGGAGAGACCCAGTACTTC.

The V gene is TRBV18, the J gene TRBJ2-3, with 7 nucleotides matching TRBD2. V gave up 3 bases and J gave up 3 bases; unmatched junction bases: 6. The CDR3 contains 15 residues. Per germline, CDR1 KGHSH and CDR2 LQKENI. In nucleotides, the CDR3 is TGTGCCAGCTCACCGGAAACAGCGGGAACAGATACGCAGTATTTT. Translating gives CASSPETAGTDTQYF.

This chain links TRBV12-3 or TRBV12-4 with TRBJ1-4; perhaps TRBD1 as D (6 bases). Trimming left V 2 bases short and J 7 bases short, with 11 bases between. The CDR3 totals 14 residues. DNA of the CDR3: TGTGCCAGCAGTTTAATAGGGGGGGGTGAAAAACTGTTTTTT. This sequence encodes CASSLIGGGEKLFF.

This clonotype was found many times. This sequence joins TRBV7-6 and TRBJ2-1, with 10 bases matching TRBD1. Germline CDR1 SGHVS, CDR2 FNYEAQ. V lost 2 bases, J lost 8 bases, and 15 bases stayed unmatched. This CDR3 is built from 18 residues. CDR3 protein: CASSLTVGDRGMIDEQFF. In DNA, the CDR3 is TGTGCCAGCAGCTTAACGGTGGGGGACAGGGGAATGATCGATGAGCAGTTCTTC. The full variable domain, its missing parts supplied by reference TRBV7-6 and TRBJ2-1, is GAGVSQSPRYKVTKRGQDVALRCDPISGHVSLYWYRQALGQGPEFLTYFNYEAQQDKSGLPNDRFSAERPEGSISTLTIQRTEQRDSAMYRCASSLTVGDRGMIDEQFFGPGTRLTVL.

Remarks on this clonotype: The junction does not match germline at one end; this may be a read error. The rearrangement uses TRBV11-3 and TRBJ2-6, with D possibly being TRBD1 or TRBD2 (6 bases each). The CDR3 is 16 amino acids. Germline V gene sequence: CDR1 SGHNT, CDR2 YENEEA. Here the CDR3 reads CASSLSRVSGADVLTF. In DNA, the CDR3 is TGTGCCAGCAGCTTATCGAGGGTCTCGGGGGCCGACGTCCTGACTTTC.

This clonotype showed up just a few times. This chain connects TRBV7-9 to TRBJ2-1, with unresolved D. Germline V gives CDR1 SEHNR, CDR2 FQNEAQ (reference sequence). The CDR3 runs 16 residues. V was shortened by 5 bases and J by 2 bases, with 16 bases between the two germline ends. CDR3 sequence reads: CASSPYGPKAYNEQFF. The CDR3 bases are TGTGCCAGCAGCCCGTACGGGCCGAAAGCCTACAATGAGCAGTTCTTC.

This clonotype was observed at least ten times. The J gene is TRBJ2-3, the V gene TRBV30; either TRBD1 or TRBD2 may supply D (6 bases each). The CDR3 is 16 amino acids. V was cut by 2 bases and J by 4 bases, with 19 bases left in between. From germline, CDR1 is GTSNPN and CDR2 SVGIG (reference sequence). CDR3 sequence reads: CAWSTHRATGADTQYF. The CDR3 coding sequence is TGTGCCTGGAGTACTCACAGGGCTACGGGGGCAGATACGCAGTATTTT.

Ten or more counts support this clonotype. This sequence joins TRBV11-2 and TRBJ2-5; TRBD2 aligns across 8 bases. Germline values: CDR1 SGHAT, CDR2 FQNNGV. The CDR3 totals 15 residues. The ends lost 1 base at V and 4 bases at J; junction bases unmatched: 5. CDR3 loop: CASSLGAGVGETQYF. In nucleotides, the CDR3 is TGTGCCAGCAGCTTAGGAGCGGGGGTCGGAGAGACCCAGTACTTC.